This T cell receptor (beta chain) was retrieved from a study of blood T cell repertoires in COVID-19. Overall study: Material from acute and convalescent COVID-19 was sourced from the United States, Italy and Spain.

To note about this clone: Other DNA sequences within the sample encode an identical CDR3.

Per the germline V gene, CDR1 is MNHEY and CDR2 is SVGEGT. The CDR3 extends over 14 amino acids. Germline trimming cut 5 bases from V and 4 bases from J; bases unmatched to any gene: 2. Repertoires were generated with immunoSEQ multiplex PCR, while TCRdb's copy carries only in-frame clones and drops some. The data show about 200,000 clones, with around 81% seen just once and approximately 0.99% held by the top ten. The sequence derives from a man aged 55 to 69 with COVID-19, enrolled during active disease. The genes are TRBV6-2 or TRBV6-3 and TRBJ1-5; 10 nucleotides agree with TRBD1. Material: peripheral blood. The CDR3 DNA follows: TGTGCCAGCAGTCGGACAGGGGGGAATCAGCCCCAGCATTTT. It translates to CASSRTGGNQPQHF.